This T cell receptor beta chain was recorded in a study of monozygotic twins with inflammatory bowel disease. The CDR3 covers 15 residues. Germline V CDR1 and CDR2: SEHNR, FQNEAQ (reference sequence). Via template switching, UMIs carrying a 6-nucleotide sample barcode were introduced. TCRdb reprocessed the 5' RACE reads, with one entry per CDR3 protein and no DNA. This sample's table has 400,000 to 500,000 distinct CDR3 sequences. Sequences were obtained from blood. The receptor was isolated from a human donor with ulcerative colitis or Crohn's disease, or a healthy co-twin of an affected twin (not recorded which). The rearrangement uses TRBV7-9 and TRBJ2-1; the TCRdb D gene call, TRBD2, has no DNA to confirm it. The CDR3 sequence: CASSPAGGFYNEQFF.